This T cell receptor beta chain appears in the sequencing data of a study of identical twins. TCRdb re-analysed the 5' RACE reads in MiXCR, keeping a single row per CDR3 protein. This sample has some 100,000 distinct CDR3 sequences, with 5.9% found just once. Only healthy Caucasians were included as donors. Whole-study results and caveats: Insertions were reduced in abundant cord blood beta clonotypes but not in memory repertoires. For out-of-frame alpha sequences shared by twins, low generation probability was in excess.

This clonotype was observed many times. What it recognizes is unknown. Sample: memory T cells sorted from blood. The clonotype comes from a woman between 50 and 59 years old in good health.

The CDR3 protein is CSARTGQGPSPLHF. The CDR3 DNA reads as TGCAGTGCTAGAACGGGACAGGGCCCTTCACCCCTCCACTTT. The chain carries TRBV20-1 and TRBJ1-6; TRBD1 aligns across 9 bases. This CDR3 comprises 14 residues. The germline CDR1 and CDR2 sequences are DFQATT and SNEGSKA (reference sequence). V trimming: 2 bases; J trimming: 9 bases; junction bases outside the gene matches: 5.